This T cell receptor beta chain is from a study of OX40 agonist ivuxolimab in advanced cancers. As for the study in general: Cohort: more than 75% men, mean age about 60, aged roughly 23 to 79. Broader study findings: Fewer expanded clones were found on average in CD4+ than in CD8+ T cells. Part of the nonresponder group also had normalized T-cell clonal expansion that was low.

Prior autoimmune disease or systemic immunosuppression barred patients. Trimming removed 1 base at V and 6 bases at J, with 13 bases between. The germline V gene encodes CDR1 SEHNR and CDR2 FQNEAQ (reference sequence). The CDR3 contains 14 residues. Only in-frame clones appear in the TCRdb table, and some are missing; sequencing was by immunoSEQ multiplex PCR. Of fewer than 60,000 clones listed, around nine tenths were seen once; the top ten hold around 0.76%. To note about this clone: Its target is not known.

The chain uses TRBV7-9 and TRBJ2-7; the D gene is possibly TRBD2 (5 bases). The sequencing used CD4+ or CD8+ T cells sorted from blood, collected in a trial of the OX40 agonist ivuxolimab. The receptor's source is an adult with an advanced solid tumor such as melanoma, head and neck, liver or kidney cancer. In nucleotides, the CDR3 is TGTGCCAGCAGCTTAGGGGCAATTCGGGGCGAGCAGTACTTC. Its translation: CASSLGAIRGEQYF.